This T cell receptor beta chain was recovered during a study of regulatory T cells in long-lasting Graves disease. Documented time point: newly diagnosed GD, antithyroid drugs for less than 3 months. Following extraction of RNA from PBMCs, that RNA was used to make the TCR library. Patients with Graves' disease were diagnosed by American Thyroid Association guidelines. From an endocrinology department in Xi'an, China, came the patients. The CDR3 spans 12 residues. Germline CDR1 reads LNHDA; CDR2 reads SQIVND (reference sequence). The V end lost 9 bases, the J end lost 3 bases, and 9 bases lay between the germline ends. iRepertoire HTBI primers and Arm-PCR of CDR3 regions built TCR beta libraries. TCRdb re-analysed the multiplex PCR reads in MiXCR, keeping a single row per CDR3 protein. Seen here are about 420,000 distinct CDR3 sequences, about a sixth observed once, and the top ten hold around 23%.

In addition, the sample was reused for a study of T cells in Graves' hyperthyroidism and ophthalmopathy.

The TCR comes from a woman under 30 with Graves disease. The chain has TRBV19 and TRBJ1-3; no firm D call. The starting material was peripheral blood mononuclear cells (PBMCs), obtained at new diagnosis, from a patient treated with antithyroid drugs. The CDR3, as DNA: TGTGCCAGCCGTAAAAGTGGAAACACCATATATTTT. This codes for CASRKSGNTIYF.